This T cell receptor beta chain was obtained from a study of blood T cell repertoires in COVID-19. Study at large: Samples taken during acute and convalescent COVID-19 were collected in the United States, Italy and Spain. PBMCs, B-cell-depleted T cells, or T cells provided the cDNA or gDNA that made up the material.

How the authors handled the data: Researchers report that nucleated cell counts were estimated from reference gene primer amplification. Method: immunoSEQ multiplex PCR; TCRdb's copy keeps in-frame clones and lacks some. D and trimming were read from the DNA, whereas the V and J calls and clone size are those reported in that table. The sample lists about 65,000 clones, 75% to 85% seen once, with more than 12% in the top ten. Source material: peripheral blood. The TCR sequence derives from a man older than 75 with acute or convalescent COVID-19.

CDR3 residues: CASSLEGRRTEAFF. In nucleotides, the CDR3 is TGCGCCAGCAGCTTGGAGGGGCGTCGGACTGAAGCTTTCTTT. V is TRBV5-1 and J is TRBJ1-1, with a tentative D call TRBD1 (5 bases). Germline V gene data show CDR1 as SGHRS and CDR2 as YFSETQ. The CDR3 totals 14 residues. The V and J ends lost 0 bases and 5 bases respectively, with 11 bases between them.